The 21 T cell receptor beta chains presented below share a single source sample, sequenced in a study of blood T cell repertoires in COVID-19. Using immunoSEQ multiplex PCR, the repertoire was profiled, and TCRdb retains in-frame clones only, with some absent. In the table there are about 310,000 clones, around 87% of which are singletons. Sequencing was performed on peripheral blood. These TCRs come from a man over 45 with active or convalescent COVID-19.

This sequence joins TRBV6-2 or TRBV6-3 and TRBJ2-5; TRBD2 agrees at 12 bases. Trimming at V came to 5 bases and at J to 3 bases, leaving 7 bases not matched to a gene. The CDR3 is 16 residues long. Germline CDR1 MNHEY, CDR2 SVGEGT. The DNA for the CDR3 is TGTGCCAGCAGTATCCCTAGCGGGAGGGCGGAAGAGACCCAGTACTTC. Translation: CASSIPSGRAEETQYF.

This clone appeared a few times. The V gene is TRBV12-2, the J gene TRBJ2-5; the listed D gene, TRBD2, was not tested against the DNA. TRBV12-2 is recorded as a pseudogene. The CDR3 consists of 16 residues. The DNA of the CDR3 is TGTGCAAGTCGCTTAAGTACTAGCGGGAGGTTAGAGACCCAGTACTTC. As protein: CASRLSTSGRLETQYF.

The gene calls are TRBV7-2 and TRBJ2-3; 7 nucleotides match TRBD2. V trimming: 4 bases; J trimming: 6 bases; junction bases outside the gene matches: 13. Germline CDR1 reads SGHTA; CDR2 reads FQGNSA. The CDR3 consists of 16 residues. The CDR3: CASSYRDYLAPDTQYF. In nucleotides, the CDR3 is TGTGCCAGCAGCTACCGGGACTATCTAGCCCCCGATACGCAGTATTTT.

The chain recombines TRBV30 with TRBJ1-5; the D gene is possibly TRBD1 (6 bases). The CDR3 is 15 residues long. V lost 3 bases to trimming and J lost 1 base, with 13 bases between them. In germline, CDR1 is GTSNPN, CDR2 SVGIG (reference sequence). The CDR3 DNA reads TGTGCCTGGAGAGACGCCAGGGGAAGCAATCAGCCCCAGCATTTT. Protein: CAWRDARGSNQPQHF. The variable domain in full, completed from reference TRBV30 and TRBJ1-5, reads SQTIHQWPATLVQPVGSPLSLECTVEGTSNPNLYWYRQAAGRGLQLLFYSVGIGQISSEVPQNLSASRPQDRQFILSSKKLLLSDSGFYLCAWRDARGSNQPQHFGDGTRLSIL.

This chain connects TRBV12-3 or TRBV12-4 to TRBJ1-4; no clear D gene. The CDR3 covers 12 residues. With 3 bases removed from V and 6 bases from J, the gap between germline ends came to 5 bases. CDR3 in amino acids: CASSLRYEKLFF. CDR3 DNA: TGTGCCAGCAGTTTGCGGTATGAAAAACTGTTTTTT.

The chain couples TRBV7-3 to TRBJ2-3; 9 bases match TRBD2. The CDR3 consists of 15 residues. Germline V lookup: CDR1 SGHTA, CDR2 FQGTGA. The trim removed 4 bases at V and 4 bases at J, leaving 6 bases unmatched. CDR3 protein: CASSSSGTSPDTQYF. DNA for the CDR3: TGTGCCAGCAGCTCCTCCGGGACTAGCCCAGATACGCAGTATTTT.

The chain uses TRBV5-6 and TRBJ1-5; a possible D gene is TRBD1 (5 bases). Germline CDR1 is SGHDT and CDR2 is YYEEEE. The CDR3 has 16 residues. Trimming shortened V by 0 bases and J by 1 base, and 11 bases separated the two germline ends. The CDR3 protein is CASSLGGRGSNQPQHF. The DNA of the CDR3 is TGTGCCAGCAGCTTGGGCGGACGGGGGAGCAATCAGCCCCAGCATTTT.

This CDR3 is CASSLWSGGTDTQYF. CDR3 nucleotide sequence: TGTGCCAGCAGCTTGTGGTCCGGGGGCACAGATACGCAGTATTTT. This chain links TRBV5-4 with TRBJ2-3; D is perhaps TRBD2 (5 bases). This CDR3 has 15 residues. With 1 base removed from V and 1 base from J, the gap between germline ends came to 10 bases. Germline assignment: CDR1 SGHNT and CDR2 YYREEE (reference sequence). The complete variable domain, with remaining parts taken from reference TRBV5-4 and TRBJ2-3, reads ETGVTQSPTHLIKTRGQQVTLRCSSQSGHNTVSWYQQALGQGPQFIFQYYREEENGRGNFPPRFSGLQFPNYSSELNVNALELDDSALYLCASSLWSGGTDTQYFGPGTRLTVL.

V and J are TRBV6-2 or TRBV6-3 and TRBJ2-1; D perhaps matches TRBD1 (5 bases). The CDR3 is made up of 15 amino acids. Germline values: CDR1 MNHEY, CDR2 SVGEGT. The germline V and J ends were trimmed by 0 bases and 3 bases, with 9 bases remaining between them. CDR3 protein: CASSYSAGFYNEQFF. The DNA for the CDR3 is TGTGCCAGCAGTTACTCCGCAGGGTTCTACAATGAGCAGTTCTTC.

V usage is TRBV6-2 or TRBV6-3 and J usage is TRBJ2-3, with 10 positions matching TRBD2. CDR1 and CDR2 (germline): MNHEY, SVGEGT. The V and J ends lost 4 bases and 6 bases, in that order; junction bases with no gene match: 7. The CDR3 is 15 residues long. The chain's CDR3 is CASSSPAGGYDTQYF. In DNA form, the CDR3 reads TGTGCCAGCAGTTCCCCAGCGGGGGGGTATGATACGCAGTATTTT.

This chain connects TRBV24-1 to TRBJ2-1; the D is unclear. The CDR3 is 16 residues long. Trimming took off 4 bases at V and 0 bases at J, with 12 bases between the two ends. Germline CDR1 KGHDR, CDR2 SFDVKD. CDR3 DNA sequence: TGTGCCACCAGTGACTCGACTGGAAGCTCCTACAATGAGCAGTTCTTC. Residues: CATSDSTGSSYNEQFF.

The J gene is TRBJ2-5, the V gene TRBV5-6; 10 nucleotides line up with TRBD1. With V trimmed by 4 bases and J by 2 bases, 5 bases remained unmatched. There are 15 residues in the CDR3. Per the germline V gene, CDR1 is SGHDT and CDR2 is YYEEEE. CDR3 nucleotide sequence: TGTGCCAGCAGCCAGGGACAGGGGACACAAGAGACCCAGTACTTC. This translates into CASSQGQGTQETQYF.

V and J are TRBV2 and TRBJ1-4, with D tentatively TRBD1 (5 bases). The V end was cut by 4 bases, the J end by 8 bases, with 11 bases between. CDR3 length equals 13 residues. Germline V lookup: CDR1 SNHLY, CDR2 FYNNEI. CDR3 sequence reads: CASSGGVEEKLFF. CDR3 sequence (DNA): TGTGCCAGCAGTGGGGGGGTAGAAGAAAAACTGTTTTTT. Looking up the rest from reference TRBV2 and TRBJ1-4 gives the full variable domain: EPEVTQTPSHQVTQMGQEVILRCVPISNHLYFYWYRQILGQKVEFLVSFYNNEISEKSEIFDDQFSVERPDGSNFTLKIRSTKLEDSAMYFCASSGGVEEKLFFGSGTQLSVL.

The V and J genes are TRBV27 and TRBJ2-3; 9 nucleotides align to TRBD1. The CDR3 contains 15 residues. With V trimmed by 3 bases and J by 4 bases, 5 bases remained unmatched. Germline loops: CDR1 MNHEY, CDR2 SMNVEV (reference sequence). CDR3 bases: TGTGCCAGCAGTTTGAGAACAGGGGGCTCAGATACGCAGTATTTT. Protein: CASSLRTGGSDTQYF.

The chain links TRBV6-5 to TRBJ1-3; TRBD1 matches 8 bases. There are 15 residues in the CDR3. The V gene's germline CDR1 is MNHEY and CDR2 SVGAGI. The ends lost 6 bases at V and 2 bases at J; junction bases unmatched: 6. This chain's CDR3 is CASSPDRAPGNTIYF. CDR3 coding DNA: TGTGCCAGCAGCCCGGACAGGGCCCCTGGAAACACCATATATTTT.

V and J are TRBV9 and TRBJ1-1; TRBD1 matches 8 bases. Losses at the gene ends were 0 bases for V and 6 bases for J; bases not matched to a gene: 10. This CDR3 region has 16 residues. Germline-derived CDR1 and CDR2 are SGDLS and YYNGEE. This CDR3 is CASSVVSGGGFAEAFF. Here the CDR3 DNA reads TGTGCCAGCAGCGTAGTGTCAGGGGGCGGGTTCGCTGAAGCTTTCTTT.

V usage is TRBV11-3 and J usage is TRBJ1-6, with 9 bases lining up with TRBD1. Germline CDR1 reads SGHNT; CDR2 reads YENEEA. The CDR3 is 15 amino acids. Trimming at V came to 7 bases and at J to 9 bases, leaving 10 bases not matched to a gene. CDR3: CASTVPGQGFSPLHF. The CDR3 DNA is TGTGCCAGCACCGTTCCGGGACAGGGATTTTCACCCCTCCACTTT.

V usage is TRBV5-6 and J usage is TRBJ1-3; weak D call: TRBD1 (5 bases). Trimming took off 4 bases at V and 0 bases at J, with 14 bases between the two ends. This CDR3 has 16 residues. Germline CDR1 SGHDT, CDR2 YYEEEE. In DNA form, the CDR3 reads TGTGCCAGCAGCACCTACAGGCTCTCCTCTGGAAACACCATATATTTT. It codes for CASSTYRLSSGNTIYF.

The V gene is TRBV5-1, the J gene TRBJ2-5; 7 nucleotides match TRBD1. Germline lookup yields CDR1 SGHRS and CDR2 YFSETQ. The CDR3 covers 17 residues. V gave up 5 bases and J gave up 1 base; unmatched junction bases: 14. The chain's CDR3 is CASRTGFGLVGQETQYF. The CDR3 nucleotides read TGCGCCAGCAGGACAGGGTTCGGGTTAGTTGGCCAAGAGACCCAGTACTTC.

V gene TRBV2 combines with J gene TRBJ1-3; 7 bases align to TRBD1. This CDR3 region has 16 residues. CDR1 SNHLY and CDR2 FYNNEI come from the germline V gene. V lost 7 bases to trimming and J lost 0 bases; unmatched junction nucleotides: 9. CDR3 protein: CASTLGQLYSGNTIYF. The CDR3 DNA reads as TGTGCCAGCACCCTGGGACAGCTATACTCTGGAAACACCATATATTTT.

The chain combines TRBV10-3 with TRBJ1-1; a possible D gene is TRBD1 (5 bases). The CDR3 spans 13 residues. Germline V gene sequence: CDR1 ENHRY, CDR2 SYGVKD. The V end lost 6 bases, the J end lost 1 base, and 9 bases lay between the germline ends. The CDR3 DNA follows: TGTGCCATCAGATGGGGGGAGAACACTGAAGCTTTCTTT. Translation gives CAIRWGENTEAFF.